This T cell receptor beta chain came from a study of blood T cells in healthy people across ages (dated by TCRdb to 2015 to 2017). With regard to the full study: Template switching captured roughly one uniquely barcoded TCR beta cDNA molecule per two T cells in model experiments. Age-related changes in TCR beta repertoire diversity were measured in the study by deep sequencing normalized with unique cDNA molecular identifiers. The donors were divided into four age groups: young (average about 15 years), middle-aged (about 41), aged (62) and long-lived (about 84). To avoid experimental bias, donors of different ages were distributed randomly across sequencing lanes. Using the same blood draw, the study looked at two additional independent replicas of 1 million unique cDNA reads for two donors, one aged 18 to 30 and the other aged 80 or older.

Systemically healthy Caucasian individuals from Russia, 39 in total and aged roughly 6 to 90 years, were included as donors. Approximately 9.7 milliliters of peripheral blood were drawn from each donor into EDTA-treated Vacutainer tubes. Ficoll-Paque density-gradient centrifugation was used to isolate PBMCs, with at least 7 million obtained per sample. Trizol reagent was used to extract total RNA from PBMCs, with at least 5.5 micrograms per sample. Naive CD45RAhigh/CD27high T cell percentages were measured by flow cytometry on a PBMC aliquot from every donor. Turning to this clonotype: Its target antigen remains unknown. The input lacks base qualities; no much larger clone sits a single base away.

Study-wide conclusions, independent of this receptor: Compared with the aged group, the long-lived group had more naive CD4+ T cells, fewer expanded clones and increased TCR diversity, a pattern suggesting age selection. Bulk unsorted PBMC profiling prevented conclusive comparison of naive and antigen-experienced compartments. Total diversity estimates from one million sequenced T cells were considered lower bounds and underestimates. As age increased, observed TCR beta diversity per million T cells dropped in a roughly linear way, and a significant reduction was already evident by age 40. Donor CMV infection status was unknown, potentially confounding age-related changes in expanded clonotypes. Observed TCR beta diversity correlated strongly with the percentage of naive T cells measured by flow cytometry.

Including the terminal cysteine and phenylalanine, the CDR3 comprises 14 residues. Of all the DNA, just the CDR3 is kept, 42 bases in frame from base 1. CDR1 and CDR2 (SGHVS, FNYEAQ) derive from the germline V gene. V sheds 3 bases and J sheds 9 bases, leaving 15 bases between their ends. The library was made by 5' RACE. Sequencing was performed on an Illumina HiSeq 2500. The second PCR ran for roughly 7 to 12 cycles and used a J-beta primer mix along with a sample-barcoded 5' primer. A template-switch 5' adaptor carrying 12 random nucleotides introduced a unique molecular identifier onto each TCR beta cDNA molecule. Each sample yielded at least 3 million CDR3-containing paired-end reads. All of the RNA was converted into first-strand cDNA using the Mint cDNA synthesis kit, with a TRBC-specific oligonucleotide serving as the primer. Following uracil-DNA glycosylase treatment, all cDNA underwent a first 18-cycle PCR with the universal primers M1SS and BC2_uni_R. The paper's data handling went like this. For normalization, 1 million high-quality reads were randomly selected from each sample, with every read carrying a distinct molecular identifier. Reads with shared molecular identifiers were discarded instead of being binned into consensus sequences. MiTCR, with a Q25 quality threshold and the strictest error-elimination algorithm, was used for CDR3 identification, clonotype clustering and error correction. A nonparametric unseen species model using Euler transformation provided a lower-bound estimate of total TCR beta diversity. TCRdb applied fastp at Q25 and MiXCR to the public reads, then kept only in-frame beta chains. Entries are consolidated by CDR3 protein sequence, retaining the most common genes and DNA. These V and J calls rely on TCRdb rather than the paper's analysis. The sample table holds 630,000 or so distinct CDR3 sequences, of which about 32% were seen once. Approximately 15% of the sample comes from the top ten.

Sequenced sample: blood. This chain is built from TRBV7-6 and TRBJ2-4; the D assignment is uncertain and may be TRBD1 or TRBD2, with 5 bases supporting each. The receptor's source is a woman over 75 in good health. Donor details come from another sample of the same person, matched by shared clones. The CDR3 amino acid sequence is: CASSLGVNQGIQYF. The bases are TGTGCCAGCAGCTTGGGAGTTAACCAGGGCATTCAGTACTTC.